Shown below are 11 T cell receptor beta chains from a single sample sequenced in a study of blood T cell repertoires in COVID-19. Clones were sequenced by immunoSEQ multiplex PCR, and TCRdb holds only the in-frame ones, with some missing. The table has 170,000 or so clones, roughly 79% seen once; the top ten hold 26%. The specimen sequenced was peripheral blood. These receptors came from a woman aged 70 to 79 with acute or convalescent COVID-19.

CDR3 in DNA: TGTGCCACCAGCAGAGTGTTAGGACAGGGGAAGCATGAGCAGTTCTTC. Translated: CATSRVLGQGKHEQFF. V and J are TRBV15 and TRBJ2-1, with TRBD1 matching over 9 bases. Germline values: CDR1 LNHNV, CDR2 YYDKDF (reference sequence). The CDR3 runs to 16 residues. V gave up 1 base and J gave up 8 bases; unmatched junction bases: 9.

CDR3 sequence reads: CASSDNDVVAFF. The CDR3 DNA reads TGTGCCAGCAGTGATAACGATGTAGTTGCTTTCTTT. The chain has TRBV6-1 and TRBJ1-1; D ambiguous. This CDR3 contains 12 residues. Trimming removed 3 bases at V and 11 bases at J, with 13 bases between. Germline CDR1 and CDR2: MNHNS and SASEGT.

This clone has just a few counts. The V call is TRBV20-1, the J call TRBJ1-6; maybe TRBD1 (5 bases). The CDR3 contains 13 residues. The V end lost 3 bases, the J end lost 4 bases, and 7 bases lay between the germline ends. Germline CDR1 is DFQATT and CDR2 is SNEGSKA (reference sequence). The CDR3: CSASQGYNSPLHF. The CDR3 region has the DNA TGCAGTGCTAGTCAGGGTTATAATTCACCCCTCCACTTT.

The gene calls are TRBV27 and TRBJ2-7, with a tentative D call TRBD1 (6 bases). The CDR3 is 13 amino acids. Germline V gene lookup returns CDR1 MNHEY and CDR2 SMNVEV (reference sequence). V lost 5 bases to trimming and J lost 5 bases, with 13 bases between them. In nucleotides, the CDR3 is TGTGCCAGCAGTGTCCAGGGGTTTGACGAGCAGTACTTC. This translates into CASSVQGFDEQYF.

The chain is built from TRBV19 and TRBJ2-7; TRBD2 aligns across 7 bases. Germline CDR1 reads LNHDA; CDR2 reads SQIVND (reference sequence). V dropped 3 bases and J dropped 4; count of bases not matched to a gene: 6. The CDR3 length is 14 residues. The CDR3 bases are TGTGCCAGTAGTATGGCCAGCGGGACTTACGAGCAGTACTTC. It translates to CASSMASGTYEQYF.

The chain recombines TRBV18 with TRBJ1-2, with a weak D call TRBD1 (6 bases). This CDR3 has 12 residues. Germline-derived CDR1 and CDR2 are KGHSH and LQKENI. V dropped 2 bases and J dropped 6 bases, with 7 bases sitting between them. CDR3 protein: CASSPAGDGYTF. Written as DNA, the CDR3 is TGTGCCAGCTCACCAGCAGGGGATGGCTACACCTTC.

The chain employs TRBV19 and TRBJ1-1; TRBD1 matches 7 bases. Trimming cost V 3 bases and J 0 bases; bases outside gene matches: 7. The CDR3 runs 16 residues. Germline V gives CDR1 LNHDA, CDR2 SQIVND (reference sequence). CDR3: CASSMGTDVMNTEAFF. The DNA of the CDR3 is TGTGCCAGTAGTATGGGGACAGACGTCATGAACACTGAAGCTTTCTTT.

This clone was counted once. The rearrangement uses TRBV28 and TRBJ1-2; 9 bases are shared with TRBD1. Germline V gives CDR1 MDHEN, CDR2 SYDVKM. Trimming at V came to 5 bases and at J to 5 bases, leaving 3 bases not matched to a gene. The CDR3 covers 13 residues. For the CDR3, the DNA is TGTGCCAGCAGTACCGGGACAGGGTATGGCTACACCTTC. It is translated as CASSTGTGYGYTF.

The V call is TRBV10-2, the J call TRBJ2-5; TRBD1 matches at 9 bases. V dropped 5 bases and J dropped 0; count of bases not matched to a gene: 1. The CDR3 covers 14 residues. Germline CDR1 WSHSY, CDR2 SAAADI. CDR3 DNA: TGCGCCAGCAGTTGGACAGGGGACCAAGAGACCCAGTACTTC. The encoded protein is CASSWTGDQETQYF.

CDR3 bases: TGTGCCAGCAGTCTCAGGGGGACAGGGGGCTCTGAAGCTTTCTTT. Protein: CASSLRGTGGSEAFF. V is TRBV9 and J is TRBJ1-1, with 12 bases fitting TRBD1. The J segment lost 6 bases and the V segment lost 5 bases, leaving 8 bases of the junction unmatched. The CDR3 is 15 residues long. From germline, CDR1 is SGDLS and CDR2 YYNGEE. Supplemented by reference TRBV9 and TRBJ1-1, the full variable domain reads DSGVTQTPKHLITATGQRVTLRCSPRSGDLSVYWYQQSLDQGLQFLIQYYNGEERAKGNILERFSAQQFPDLHSELNLSSLELGDSALYFCASSLRGTGGSEAFFGQGTRLTVV.

The gene calls are TRBV5-1 and TRBJ2-2, with D maybe TRBD2 (6 bases). V lost 0 bases, J lost 7 bases, and 13 bases lay in between. The CDR3 covers 15 residues. Germline assignment: CDR1 SGHRS and CDR2 YFSETQ. The CDR3 reads CASSLADPGGGELFF. CDR3 in DNA: TGCGCCAGCAGCTTGGCGGACCCCGGGGGCGGGGAGCTGTTTTTT.